These 13 T cell receptor beta chains were sequenced from one sample in a study of PD-L1 blockade in urothelial cancer. Method: immunoSEQ multiplex PCR; TCRdb's copy keeps in-frame clones and lacks some. This sample has 35,000 to 40,000 clones, with about 86% found just once. Time point specified: peripheral blood 6 weeks after treatment start. This material consisted of PBMCs, taken around atezolizumab (anti-PD-L1) treatment. Receptors were obtained from a man aged 60 to 75 with urothelial cancer.

This clone was detected only once. The V gene is TRBV6-5, the J gene TRBJ2-3, with 8 bases matching TRBD2. The V gene's germline CDR1 is MNHEY and CDR2 SVGAGI. J was trimmed by 4 bases and V by 4 bases; bases with no gene match: 7. The CDR3 extends over 15 amino acids. The CDR3 is CASSLFGTSADTQYF. CDR3 DNA sequence: TGTGCCAGCAGTTTATTCGGGACTAGTGCAGATACGCAGTATTTT.

This clone was observed a few times. This chain uses TRBV27 with TRBJ1-2; 8 bases align to TRBD1. Germline CDR1 is MNHEY and CDR2 is SMNVEV (reference sequence). This CDR3 spans 15 amino acids. V shed 6 bases, J shed 4 bases, and the junction held 10 bases outside the gene matches. CDR3 bases: TGTGCCAGCAGCCCGATCGACAGGGGCGGCTATGGCTACACCTTC. This sequence encodes CASSPIDRGGYGYTF.

This chain's CDR3 is CASRAGTVNSPLHF. DNA for the CDR3: TGTGCCAGCAGAGCCGGGACAGTCAATTCACCCCTCCACTTT. The rearrangement links TRBV2 to TRBJ1-6, with 7 bases that match TRBD1. J lost 7 bases, V lost 6 bases, and 6 bases had no gene match. Germline CDR1 reads SNHLY; CDR2 reads FYNNEI. The CDR3 spans 14 residues.

As regards this clone: Compared with germline, one end of the junction differs, possibly owing to a read error. The chain links TRBV4-2 to TRBJ2-3, with D tentatively TRBD2 (6 bases). CDR1 and CDR2 from the germline V gene are LGHNA and YNFKEQ. CDR3 length equals 12 residues. The CDR3 DNA reads as TGTGCCAGCAGCCAGGAGGGACTTCCAACCGGTTTT. Residues: CASSQEGLPTGF.

V gene TRBV9 combines with J gene TRBJ2-5, with a weak D call TRBD2 (6 bases). Germline V gene sequence: CDR1 SGDLS, CDR2 YYNGEE. This CDR3 is 14 amino acids long. Trimming took off 3 bases at V and 2 bases at J, with 11 bases between the two ends. The CDR3 DNA follows: TGTGCCAGCAGCGGGGGGACTGTTCAAGAGACCCAGTACTTC. Translated: CASSGGTVQETQYF.

This sequence joins TRBV11-2 and TRBJ2-7; 8 bases agree with TRBD2. The CDR3 sequence is 17 residues long. Germline CDR1 is SGHAT and CDR2 is FQNNGV. The junction had 15 bases not matched to a gene; V was cut back by 5 bases and J by 3 bases. CDR3 sequence reads: CASSRPETSGLYYEQYF. CDR3 nucleotides: TGTGCCAGCAGCCGACCCGAAACTAGCGGATTATACTACGAGCAGTACTTC. The complete variable domain, with remaining parts taken from reference TRBV11-2 and TRBJ2-7, reads EAGVAQSPRYKIIEKRQSVAFWCNPISGHATLYWYQQILGQGPKLLIQFQNNGVVDDSQLPKDRFSAERLKGVDSTLKIQPAKLEDSAVYLCASSRPETSGLYYEQYFGPGTRLTVT.

The genes are TRBV7-2 and TRBJ2-1; 7 bases line up with TRBD2. CDR1 is SGHTA and CDR2 is FQGNSA in the germline V gene. With 3 bases clipped from V and 10 bases from J, the junction kept 9 bases outside the gene matches. This CDR3 has 14 residues. Here the CDR3 reads CASSFGGGSSEQFF. The DNA of the CDR3 is TGTGCCAGCAGCTTTGGGGGGGGAAGCTCCGAGCAGTTCTTC.

This chain's CDR3 is CASSTWADRETQYF. The CDR3 DNA sequence: TGTGCCAGCAGTACCTGGGCCGATCGAGAGACCCAGTACTTC. The rearrangement links TRBV28 to TRBJ2-5; D is uncertain. Germline V gene data show CDR1 as MDHEN and CDR2 as SYDVKM. CDR3 length equals 14 residues. The V and J ends lost 5 bases and 4 bases respectively, with 14 bases between them.

The count of this clone is one. The chain is built from TRBV2 and TRBJ1-1, with 12 nucleotides matching TRBD1. The germline CDR1 and CDR2 sequences are SNHLY and FYNNEI. CDR3 size: 13 residues. The V and J ends lost 9 bases and 6 bases, in that order; junction bases with no gene match: 5. The CDR3 loop reads CASRDRGRPEAFF. The CDR3 nucleotides read TGTGCCAGTAGGGACAGGGGGCGGCCTGAAGCTTTCTTT.

J is TRBJ2-5 and V is TRBV19; 7 positions match TRBD1. This CDR3 is 14 amino acids long. The ends lost 3 bases at V and 2 bases at J; junction bases unmatched: 3. The germline gives CDR1 LNHDA, CDR2 SQIVND (reference sequence). The CDR3 coding sequence is TGTGCCAGTAGTATCCGGGACAGACAAGAGACCCAGTACTTC. It yields the protein CASSIRDRQETQYF.

V gene TRBV11-3 combines with J gene TRBJ2-3, with D perhaps TRBD2 (5 bases). The CDR3 is made up of 15 amino acids. Trimming pared 4 bases from V and 0 bases from J, leaving 11 bases between. Germline lookup yields CDR1 SGHNT and CDR2 YENEEA. The CDR3 reads CASSSGGGSTDTQYF. The CDR3 DNA sequence: TGTGCCAGCAGCTCAGGAGGCGGAAGCACAGATACGCAGTATTTT.

As DNA, the CDR3 is TGTGCCTGGAGAACCCATCCCCCCCCTAGCGGGAGGGCCGCCGGGGAGCTGTTTTTT. Its protein product is CAWRTHPPPSGRAAGELFF. The gene calls are TRBV30 and TRBJ2-2; TRBD2 aligns across 12 bases. Germline V gene sequence: CDR1 GTSNPN, CDR2 SVGIG (reference sequence). The CDR3 loop spans 19 amino acids. The junction had 17 bases not matched to a gene; V was cut back by 3 bases and J by 6 bases. The whole variable domain, remainder taken from reference TRBV30 and TRBJ2-2, is SQTIHQWPATLVQPVGSPLSLECTVEGTSNPNLYWYRQAAGRGLQLLFYSVGIGQISSEVPQNLSASRPQDRQFILSSKKLLLSDSGFYLCAWRTHPPPSGRAAGELFFGEGSRLTVL.

The chain has TRBV5-4 and TRBJ1-2; no firm D call. This CDR3 contains 13 residues. Trimming cost V 6 bases and J 7 bases, with 16 bases left between them. Per germline, CDR1 SGHNT and CDR2 YYREEE (reference sequence). CDR3 sequence (DNA): TGTGCCAGCACTAATCCCCCACTCGGTGGCTACACCTTC. Amino acids: CASTNPPLGGYTF. Based on the CDR3 plus reference TRBV5-4 and TRBJ1-2, the full variable domain is ETGVTQSPTHLIKTRGQQVTLRCSSQSGHNTVSWYQQALGQGPQFIFQYYREEENGRGNFPPRFSGLQFPNYSSELNVNALELDDSALYLCASTNPPLGGYTFGSGTRLTVV.